Below are 5 T cell receptor beta chains sequenced from a single sample in a study of blood T cell repertoires in COVID-19. Only in-frame clones appear in the TCRdb table, and some are missing; sequencing was by immunoSEQ multiplex PCR. The sample holds about 220,000 clones, 85% seen once. The sequenced sample was peripheral blood. The receptors stem from a woman in her 70s with COVID-19, enrolled during active disease.

This sequence joins TRBV19 and TRBJ2-7, with 11 bases aligning to TRBD2. The CDR3 covers 15 residues. Trimming removed 6 bases from V and 2 bases from J; junction bases left unmatched: 6. Looked up from germline, CDR1 is LNHDA and CDR2 is SQIVND (reference sequence). This chain's CDR3 is CASSAGTSGTYEQYF. In DNA form, the CDR3 reads TGTGCCAGTAGCGCCGGGACTAGCGGTACCTACGAGCAGTACTTC.

The chain uses TRBV5-6 and TRBJ1-2; 8 nucleotides align to TRBD1. The germline CDR1 and CDR2 sequences are SGHDT and YYEEEE. Trimming removed 2 bases from V and 0 bases from J; junction bases left unmatched: 6. This CDR3 has 16 residues. The CDR3 is CASSFSGQASNYGYTF. CDR3 DNA sequence: TGTGCCAGCAGCTTCTCGGGACAGGCCTCTAACTATGGCTACACCTTC.

The V and J genes are TRBV11-2 and TRBJ1-2; no firm D call. The CDR3 is made up of 15 amino acids. V shed 0 bases and J shed 1 base, with 9 bases lying between them. Germline loops: CDR1 SGHAT, CDR2 FQNNGV. The CDR3 nucleotides are TGTGCCAGCAGCTTAGACAGATTAAGTAACTATGGCTACACCTTC. Protein product: CASSLDRLSNYGYTF.

The rearrangement joins TRBV2 to TRBJ1-6; unclear D gene. The CDR3 covers 12 residues. Per the germline V gene, CDR1 is SNHLY and CDR2 is FYNNEI. V was cut by 8 bases and J by 7 bases, with 9 bases left in between. The CDR3 region is CASSTRNSPLHF. The CDR3 DNA reads as TGTGCCAGCTCTACTCGGAATTCACCCCTCCACTTT. Together with reference TRBV2 and TRBJ1-6, the CDR3 gives the full variable domain: EPEVTQTPSHQVTQMGQEVILRCVPISNHLYFYWYRQILGQKVEFLVSFYNNEISEKSEIFDDQFSVERPDGSNFTLKIRSTKLEDSAMYFCASSTRNSPLHFGNGTRLTVT.

The chain links TRBV4-3 to TRBJ2-5; the D gene is possibly TRBD2 (5 bases). This CDR3 is built from 14 residues. Germline values: CDR1 LGHNA, CDR2 YSLEER. V dropped 4 bases and J dropped 5 bases, with 14 bases sitting between them. The CDR3 sequence is CASSPSAGWETQYF. CDR3 in DNA: TGCGCCAGCAGCCCCTCTGCGGGTTGGGAGACCCAGTACTTC.